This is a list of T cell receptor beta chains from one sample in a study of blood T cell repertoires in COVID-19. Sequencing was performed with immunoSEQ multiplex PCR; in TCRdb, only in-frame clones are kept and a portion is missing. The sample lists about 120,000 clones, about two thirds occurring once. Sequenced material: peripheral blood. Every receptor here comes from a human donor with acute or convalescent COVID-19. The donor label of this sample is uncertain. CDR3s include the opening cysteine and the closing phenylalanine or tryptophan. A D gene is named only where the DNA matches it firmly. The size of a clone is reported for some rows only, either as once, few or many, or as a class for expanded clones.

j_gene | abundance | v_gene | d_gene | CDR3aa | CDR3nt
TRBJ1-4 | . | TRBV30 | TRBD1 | CAWDNGQGDEKLFF | TGTGCCTGGGATAATGGACAGGGAGATGAAAAACTGTTTTTT
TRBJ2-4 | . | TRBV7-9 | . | CASSSTGLAKNIQYF | TGTGCCAGCAGCTCCACAGGGTTGGCCAAAAACATTCAGTACTTC
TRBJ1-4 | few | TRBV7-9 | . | CASSLTDEKLFF | TGTGCCAGCAGCTTAACGGATGAAAAACTGTTTTTT
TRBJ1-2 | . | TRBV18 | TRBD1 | CASLSDRGSFYGYTF | TGTGCCAGCTTGTCGGACAGGGGCTCATTCTATGGCTACACCTTC
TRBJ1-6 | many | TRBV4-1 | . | CASSQDGSRKRRVPLHF | TGCGCCAGCAGCCAAGATGGCAGCAGAAAAAGGCGGGTACCCCTCCACTTT
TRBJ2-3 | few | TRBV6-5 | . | CASSLGGQSTDTQYF | TGTGCCAGCAGCTTAGGTGGACAGAGTACAGATACGCAGTATTTT
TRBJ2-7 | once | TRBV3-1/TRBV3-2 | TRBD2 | CASSLLRGGTIYEQYF | TGTGCCAGCAGCCTCCTACGGGGGGGGACCATCTACGAGCAGTACTTC
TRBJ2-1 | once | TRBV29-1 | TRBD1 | CSVGRTGYNEQFF | TGCAGCGTTGGACGGACAGGGTACAATGAGCAGTTCTTC
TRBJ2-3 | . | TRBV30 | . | CAWSGLVVGTDTQYF | TGTGCCTGGAGTGGACTAGTAGTCGGCACAGATACGCAGTATTTT
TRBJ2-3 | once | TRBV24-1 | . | CATSDFWQGSAQYF | TGTGCCACCAGTGATTTTTGGCAGGGGTCGGCGCAGTATTTT
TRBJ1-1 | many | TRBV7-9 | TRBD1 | CASRPGQGDTEAFF | TGTGCCAGCAGACCTGGACAGGGGGACACTGAAGCTTTCTTT
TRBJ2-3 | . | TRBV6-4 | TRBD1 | CASSVTGVGTDTQYF | TGTGCCAGCAGTGTCACAGGGGTAGGCACAGATACGCAGTATTTT
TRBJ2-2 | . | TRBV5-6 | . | CASSPRPANTGELFF | TGTGCCAGCAGCCCTAGACCGGCGAACACCGGGGAGCTGTTTTTT
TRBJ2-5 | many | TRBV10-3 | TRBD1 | CAISEPWTGGETQYF | TGTGCCATCAGTGAGCCCTGGACAGGGGGAGAGACCCAGTACTTC
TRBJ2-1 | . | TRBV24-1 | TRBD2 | CATSDRSGSIHNEQFF | TGTGCCACCAGTGATCGTAGCGGGTCAATACACAATGAGCAGTTCTTC
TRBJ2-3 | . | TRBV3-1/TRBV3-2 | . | CASSQDEITQYF | TGTGCCAGCAGCCAAGACGAGATAACGCAGTATTTT
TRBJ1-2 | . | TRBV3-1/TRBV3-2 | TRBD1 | CASSQVTGGVSGYTF | TGTGCCAGCAGCCAAGTGACAGGGGGGGTATCTGGCTACACCTTC
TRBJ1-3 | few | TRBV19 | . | CASSIQFFSGNTIYF | TGTGCCAGTAGTATACAGTTCTTCTCTGGAAACACCATATATTTT
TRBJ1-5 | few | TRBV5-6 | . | CASSLGRQPQHF | TGTGCCAGCAGCTTGGGCAGACAGCCCCAGCATTTT
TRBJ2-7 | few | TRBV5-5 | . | CASSFSTYYEQYF | TGTGCCAGCAGCTTTTCCACCTACTACGAGCAGTACTTC
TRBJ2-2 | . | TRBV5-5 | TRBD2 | CASIEAGVTGELFF | TGTGCCAGCATCGAAGCGGGGGTTACCGGGGAGCTGTTTTTT
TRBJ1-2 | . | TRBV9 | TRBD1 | CASSRRGDQGANYGYTF | TGTGCCAGCAGCCGCAGGGGAGATCAGGGGGCTAACTATGGCTACACCTTC
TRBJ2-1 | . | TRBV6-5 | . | CASSRAGSLSNEQFF | TGTGCCAGCAGTCGAGCCGGGAGCCTCTCCAATGAGCAGTTCTTC
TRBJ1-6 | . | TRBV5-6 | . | CASSFWSPTGDSPLHF | TGTGCCAGCAGCTTTTGGTCTCCGACAGGAGATTCACCCCTCCACTTT
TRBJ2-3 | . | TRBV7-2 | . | CASSLVLRVRDTQYF | TGTGCCAGCAGCTTAGTGCTCAGGGTTAGGGATACGCAGTATTTT
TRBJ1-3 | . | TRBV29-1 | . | CSVEPQGNRGNTIYF | TGCAGCGTTGAGCCCCAGGGGAATCGTGGAAACACCATATATTTT
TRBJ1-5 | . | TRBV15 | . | CATPPGYGNQPQHF | TGTGCCACCCCTCCCGGGTACGGCAATCAGCCCCAGCATTTT
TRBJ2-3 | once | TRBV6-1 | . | CASSEVRGYTDTQYF | TGTGCCAGCAGTGAAGTTAGGGGTTACACAGATACGCAGTATTTT
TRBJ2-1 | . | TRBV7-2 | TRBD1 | CASSLVRDREQFF | TGTGCCAGCAGCTTAGTCAGGGACAGAGAGCAGTTCTTC
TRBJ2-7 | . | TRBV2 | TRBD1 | CASSEQGEIYEQYF | TGTGCCAGCAGTGAACAGGGGGAAATCTACGAGCAGTACTTC
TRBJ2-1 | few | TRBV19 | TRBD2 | CASSMLAGGYNEQFF | TGTGCCAGTAGTATGCTAGCGGGGGGATACAATGAGCAGTTCTTC
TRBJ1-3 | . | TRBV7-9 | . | CASSWVERSGNTIYF | TGTGCCAGCAGCTGGGTAGAGCGCTCTGGAAACACCATATATTTT
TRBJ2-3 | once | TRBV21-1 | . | CASSPTTGEGTDTQYF | TGTGCCAGCAGCCCAACGACAGGGGAGGGGACAGATACGCAGTATTTT
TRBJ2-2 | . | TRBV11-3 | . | CASSLTGTGELFF | TGTGCCAGCAGCTTGACGGGCACCGGGGAGCTGTTTTTT
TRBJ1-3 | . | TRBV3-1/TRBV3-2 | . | CASSVDNSGNTIYF | TGTGCCAGCAGCGTGGACAATTCTGGAAACACCATATATTTT
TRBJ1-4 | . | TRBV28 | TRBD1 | CASRSPPGTDEKLFF | TGTGCCAGCAGGTCCCCGCCTGGGACAGATGAAAAACTGTTTTTT
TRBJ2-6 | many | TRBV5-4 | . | CASSSQGSGANVLTF | TGTGCCAGCAGCTCCCAGGGTTCCGGGGCCAACGTCCTGACTTTC
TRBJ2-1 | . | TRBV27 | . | CASSLSPGAGATGEQFF | TGTGCCAGCAGTTTATCCCCTGGGGCGGGGGCGACTGGTGAGCAGTTCTTC
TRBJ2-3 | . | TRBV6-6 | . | CASSPSWVRGGTDTQYF | TGTGCCAGCAGTCCCTCATGGGTCAGGGGAGGCACAGATACGCAGTATTTT
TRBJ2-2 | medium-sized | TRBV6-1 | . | CASSETRLTGELFF | TGTGCCAGCAGTGAGACCCGACTCACCGGGGAGCTGTTTTTT
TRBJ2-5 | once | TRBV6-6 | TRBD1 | CASSFNRGLRGETQYF | TGTGCCAGCAGTTTCAACAGGGGGCTGCGGGGGGAGACCCAGTACTTC
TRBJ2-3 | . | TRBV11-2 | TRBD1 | CASGVVRGRGTDTQYF | TGTGCCAGCGGCGTCGTCAGGGGGCGCGGCACAGATACGCAGTATTTT
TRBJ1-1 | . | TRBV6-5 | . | CASRRPGPNTEAFF | TGTGCCAGCAGACGGCCAGGGCCGAACACTGAAGCTTTCTTT
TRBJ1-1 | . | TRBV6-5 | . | CASKKPETEAFF | TGTGCCAGCAAAAAGCCGGAGACTGAAGCTTTCTTT
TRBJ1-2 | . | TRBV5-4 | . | CASSLAPGNYYGYTF | TGTGCCAGCAGCTTGGCGCCAGGAAACTACTATGGCTACACCTTC
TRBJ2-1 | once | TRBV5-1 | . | CASSLVDRNNEQFF | TGCGCCAGCAGCTTGGTGGACAGAAACAATGAGCAGTTCTTC
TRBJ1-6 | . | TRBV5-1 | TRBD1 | CASSPGQNSYNSPLHF | TGCGCCAGCAGCCCGGGACAGAACTCCTATAATTCACCCCTCCACTTT
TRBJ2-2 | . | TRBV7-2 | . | CASSSLLGGGELFF | TGTGCCAGCAGCTCACTCCTAGGTGGGGGGGAGCTGTTTTTT
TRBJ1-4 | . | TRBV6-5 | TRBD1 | CASYDRANEKLFF | TGTGCCAGCTACGACAGGGCTAATGAAAAACTGTTTTTT
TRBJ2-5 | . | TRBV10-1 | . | CASPDRSRVLVSDQETQYF | TGCGCCAGCCCCGATCGCAGCCGGGTCCTGGTCTCTGACCAAGAGACCCAGTACTTC
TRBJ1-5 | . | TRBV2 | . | CASSVDRSGQPQHF | TGTGCCAGCAGTGTCGACAGGTCTGGGCAGCCCCAGCATTTT
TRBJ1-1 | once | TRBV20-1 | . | CRRDRQGEAFF | TGCAGGAGAGACAGGCAAGGTGAAGCTTTCTTT
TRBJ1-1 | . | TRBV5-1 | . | CASSLQVSFEAFF | TGCGCCAGCAGCTTGCAGGTCAGCTTTGAAGCTTTCTTT
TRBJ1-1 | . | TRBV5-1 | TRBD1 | CASSYSGQGNTEAFF | TGCGCCAGCAGCTACTCGGGACAGGGGAACACTGAAGCTTTCTTT
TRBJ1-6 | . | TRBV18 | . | CASSPGTKSPLHF | TGTGCCAGCTCCCCAGGGACAAAATCACCCCTCCACTTT
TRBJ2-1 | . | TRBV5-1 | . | CASSFRGAYNEQFF | TGCGCCAGCAGCTTCAGGGGGGCCTACAATGAGCAGTTCTTC
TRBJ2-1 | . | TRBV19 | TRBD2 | CASMSGAYNEQFF | TGTGCCAGTATGAGCGGGGCATACAATGAGCAGTTCTTC
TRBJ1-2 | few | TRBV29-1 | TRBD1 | CSVWDRAYGYTF | TGCAGCGTATGGGACAGGGCGTATGGCTACACCTTC
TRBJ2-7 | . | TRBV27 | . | CASSSPRGTLSYEQYF | TGTGCCAGCAGTTCCCCTCGTGGGACACTCTCCTACGAGCAGTACTTC
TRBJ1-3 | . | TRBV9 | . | CASSPQQGRSGNTIYF | TGTGCCAGCAGCCCACAACAGGGACGCTCTGGAAACACCATATATTTT